A single sample is the source of the 2 T cell receptor beta chains below, sequenced in a study of blood T cells in healthy people across ages. Next came a second PCR, run for about 6 to 11 cycles, which used a sample-barcoded 5' primer along with a J-beta primer mix. MiXCR was run by TCRdb on the 5' RACE reads, yielding one entry per CDR3 protein. The sample has approximately 800,000 distinct CDR3 sequences, approximately 65% seen once; the top ten hold roughly a quarter. Sample: blood. These receptors were taken from a man in his thirties or forties in good health.

CDR3 nucleotides: TGTGCCAGCAGGACTGTAGGGGGGTCTAATGAAAAACTGTTTTTT. It codes for CASRTVGGSNEKLFF. The chain employs TRBV6-5 and TRBJ1-4, with D possibly being TRBD1 (6 bases). CDR1 is MNHEY, CDR2 SVGAGI, per germline. There are 15 residues in the CDR3. Trimming removed 6 bases from V and 3 bases from J, with 14 bases in between.

This clonotype has more than one count but fewer than ten. The chain carries TRBV21-1 and TRBJ2-3; the D call of TRBD1 is as the table states it, not checked on the DNA. TRBV21-1 counts as a pseudogene. The length of the CDR3 is 16 residues. CDR3 protein: CASSKGETPEPDTQYF. CDR3 bases: TGTGCCAGCAGCAAAGGGGAGACCCCCGAACCAGATACGCAGTATTTT.